The TCR beta chain under discussion was sequenced for a study of T cell responses to AZD1222 COVID-19 vaccine. Study-level background: Second-dose schedules of about 4 or about 12 weeks were combined. Study outcomes and limitations: Samples come after the peak T cell response, not at day 14. Spike-specific TCR breadth rose after two AZD1222 doses, and depth rose as well. Clonal diversity may have been underestimated in mostly white British donors.

The assay was immunoSEQ multiplex PCR, and TCRdb's table has in-frame clones only and misses some. Of tens of thousands of clones listed, 82% are singletons. The CDR3 consists of 13 residues. Germline CDR1 reads SGHAT; CDR2 reads FQNNGV. V lost 6 bases and J 4 bases, leaving 12 bases between the germline ends. As to this clone: Its antigen is still unknown.

The sequenced sample was peripheral blood, obtained on day 0 of AZD1222 vaccination. V gene TRBV11-2 combines with J gene TRBJ2-5; D is uncertain. The TCR sequence derives from an adult in good health. CDR3 DNA sequence: TGTGCCAGCAGTCCAGGTTGGGGAGAGACCCAGTACTTC. It is translated as CASSPGWGETQYF.